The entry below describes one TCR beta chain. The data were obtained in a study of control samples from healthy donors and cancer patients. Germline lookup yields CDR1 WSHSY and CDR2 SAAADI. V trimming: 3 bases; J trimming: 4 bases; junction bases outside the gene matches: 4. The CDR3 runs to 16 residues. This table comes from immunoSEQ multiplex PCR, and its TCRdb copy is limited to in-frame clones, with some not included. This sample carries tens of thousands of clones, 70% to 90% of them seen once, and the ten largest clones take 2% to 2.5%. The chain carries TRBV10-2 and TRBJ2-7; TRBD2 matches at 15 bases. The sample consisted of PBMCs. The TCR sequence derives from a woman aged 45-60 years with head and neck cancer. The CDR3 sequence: CASSDLGLAGGYEQYF. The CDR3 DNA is TGCGCCAGCAGTGACTTGGGACTAGCGGGGGGATACGAGCAGTACTTC.